This T cell receptor beta chain was observed in a study of shared clonotypes between healthy human individuals. Broader study findings: The sharing of 4% to 5.5% of naive CD4 clonotypes was seen across several donors.

Selected positively for CCR7 and CD45RO-negative, naive CD8 cells excluded terminally differentiated effector memory CD45RA+ cells. Healthy HIV-negative adults without recent acute infections or vaccinations served as donors. To note about this clone: The antigen remains undetermined. One end of the junction varies from germline; a read error may be responsible.

CDR3 length equals 14 residues. Germline V CDR1 and CDR2: SGHAT, FQNNGV. The input for sorted-subset replicate PCRs was around 210 ng DNA, 30,000 or so T cell genomes. TCRdb's copy holds only in-frame clones and misses some; the assay was immunoSEQ multiplex PCR. The sample comprises 2 million or so clones, about 94% of which are singletons, and 0.85% to 1.2% rests with the top ten. Material: naive CD8+ T cells sorted from blood. This chain connects TRBV11-2 to TRBJ2-7; tentative D call: TRBD2 (6 bases). This TCR was sampled from a young man in good health. The CDR3 DNA reads as TGTGCCAGCAGCTTTGGAGGGGTAGCCTACGGGCAGTACTTC. This codes for CASSFGGVAYGQYF.